Listed here is a single T cell receptor (beta chain). The antigen remains unidentified. Preparation of the TCRbeta library was carried out with unique molecular identifiers. TCRdb itself ran the PCR reads through MiXCR, one entry per CDR3 protein. Here the sample spans 750,000 to 950,000 distinct CDR3 sequences, around 17% being singletons. Per germline, CDR1 MNHEY and CDR2 SMNVEV (reference sequence). Trimming shortened V by 0 bases and J by 5 bases, and 7 bases separated the two germline ends. CDR3 length equals 13 residues. This sample stems from a study of T-cell reconstitution after alpha-beta-depleted transplantation in children. Findings of the study overall: The origin of alpha-beta T cells about two months after transplant was reportedly several hundred expanded graft clones. Diversity of TCRbeta at day 60 was high in some patients, arising from surviving recipient T cells and thymic progenitors.

The sequences come from PBMCs, mostly from graft donor cells, collected 360 days after TCRalphabeta/CD19-depleted stem cell transplant. The receptor comes from a male patient younger than 18 who had a stem cell transplant for acute lymphoblastic leukemia, so the T cells may come from the graft donor. The chain combines TRBV27 with TRBJ2-5; the D is unclear. CDR3 region: CASSLSPKETQYF. The CDR3 bases are TGTGCCAGCAGTTTATCCCCTAAGGAGACCCAGTACTTC.